The rows below give T cell receptor beta chains drawn from one sample of a study of blood T cell repertoires in COVID-19. The table came from immunoSEQ multiplex PCR; TCRdb's copy has only in-frame clones and leaves some out. In the table there are some 290,000 clones, around 91% of which are singletons. The sequenced material came from peripheral blood. Receptors originate from a woman between 40 and 55 years old with COVID-19, enrolled during active disease. The CDR3 runs from the conserved cysteine through the conserved F or W. The D gene is left open where the match is weak. Clone size is not always given. Where it is, it says once, few, many or a class for expanded clones.

CDR3	DNA	D	size	length	V	J
CASSQVTSGAYEQYF	TGCGCCAGCAGCCAGGTGACTAGCGGGGCCTACGAGCAGTACTTC	TRBD2	few	15	TRBV4-3	TRBJ2-7
CATSPQGANNEAFF	TGTGCCACCAGCCCCCAGGGGGCCAATAATGAAGCTTTCTTT	TRBD1	-	14	TRBV15	TRBJ1-1
CASSHQGAGQPQHF	TGTGCCAGCAGCCATCAGGGGGCAGGTCAGCCCCAGCATTTT	TRBD1	-	14	TRBV3-1/TRBV3-2	TRBJ1-5
CASSGVDFAAFF	TGTGCCAGCAGTGGAGTAGATTTTGCGGCTTTCTTT	-	-	12	TRBV2	TRBJ1-1
CASSLAQGNTEAFF	TGTGCCAGCAGCTTAGCCCAGGGGAACACTGAAGCTTTCTTT	-	-	14	TRBV7-9	TRBJ1-1
CASSITGGSADTQYF	TGTGCCAGTAGTATAACAGGGGGTAGTGCCGATACGCAGTATTTT	TRBD1	-	15	TRBV19	TRBJ2-3
CASSQVGGTDTQYF	TGTGCCAGCAGCCAAGTCGGGGGAACAGATACGCAGTATTTT	-	-	14	TRBV3-1/TRBV3-2	TRBJ2-3
CASTSPGNTEAFF	TGTGCCAGCACCTCCCCAGGGAACACTGAAGCTTTCTTT	-	-	13	TRBV27	TRBJ1-1
CAWSVAGSTDQPQHF	TGTGCCTGGAGTGTAGCAGGGTCCACGGATCAGCCCCAGCATTTT	-	-	15	TRBV30	TRBJ1-5
CAIPTPGEAFF	TGTGCCATCCCCACCCCAGGGGAAGCTTTCTTT	-	-	11	TRBV12-3/TRBV12-4	TRBJ1-1
CASSQDSQGVSYEQYF	TGTGCCAGCAGCCAAGACTCACAGGGTGTGTCCTACGAGCAGTACTTC	-	-	16	TRBV3-1/TRBV3-2	TRBJ2-7
CSYKEDRFNSPLHF	TGCAGCTATAAAGAGGACAGATTTAATTCACCCCTCCACTTT	-	-	14	TRBV29-1	TRBJ1-6
CASALGKGSVAYEQYF	TGTGCCAGCGCCCTAGGCAAGGGTAGCGTAGCCTACGAGCAGTACTTC	-	-	16	TRBV7-8	TRBJ2-7
CASRPTTVQETQYF	TGTGCCAGCCGGCCGACCACAGTCCAAGAGACCCAGTACTTC	-	-	14	TRBV27	TRBJ2-5
CASRPFTDSLFDEQYF	TGTGCCAGCAGGCCCTTTACGGACAGCCTTTTTGACGAGCAGTACTTC	-	once	16	TRBV5-6	TRBJ2-7
CASSKAPGVDTQYF	TGCGCCAGCAGTAAGGCCCCGGGGGTAGATACGCAGTATTTT	-	-	14	TRBV5-1	TRBJ2-3
CASSLLSFYEQYF	TGTGCCAGCAGTTTATTATCCTTCTACGAGCAGTACTTC	-	-	13	TRBV28	TRBJ2-7
CASSSQGATNEKLFF	TGCGCCAGCAGCTCTCAGGGGGCAACTAATGAAAAACTGTTTTTT	TRBD1	-	15	TRBV5-1	TRBJ1-4
CASSPLRTGEAFF	TGCGCCAGCAGCCCCCTCCGCACAGGGGAAGCTTTCTTT	-	-	13	TRBV4-1	TRBJ1-1
CAWETGPAEKLFF	TGTGCCTGGGAGACAGGCCCCGCGGAAAAACTGTTTTTT	-	once	13	TRBV30	TRBJ1-4
CAWTGAYQETQYF	TGTGCCTGGACAGGGGCTTACCAAGAGACCCAGTACTTC	-	-	13	TRBV30	TRBJ2-5
CAWSVVYGPQHF	TGTGCCTGGAGTGTTGTATACGGGCCCCAGCATTTT	-	-	12	TRBV30	TRBJ1-5
CASSQVPGQGLHEQYF	TGCGCCAGCAGCCAAGTTCCCGGGCAGGGCCTACACGAGCAGTACTTC	-	-	16	TRBV4-1	TRBJ2-7
CASSLSGGTDTQYF	TGTGCCAGCAGCTTAAGCGGGGGCACAGATACGCAGTATTTT	TRBD2	-	14	TRBV7-9	TRBJ2-3
CASSSRVSATEAFF	TGTGCCAGCAGCTCCAGGGTTTCGGCCACTGAAGCTTTCTTT	-	-	14	TRBV5-5	TRBJ1-1
CAWRARGDSNQPQHF	TGTGCCTGGAGGGCCAGGGGGGATAGCAATCAGCCCCAGCATTTT	TRBD1	-	15	TRBV30	TRBJ1-5
CASSQDRGQGTEAFF	TGCGCCAGCAGCCAAGATAGGGGACAGGGGACTGAAGCTTTCTTT	TRBD1	-	15	TRBV4-1	TRBJ1-1
CASSQLGSGRITGELFF	TGTGCCAGCAGCCAGCTGGGTAGCGGGAGAATCACCGGGGAGCTGTTTTTT	TRBD2	-	17	TRBV14	TRBJ2-2
CASSLAAGVPTEAFF	TGTGCCAGCAGCTTAGCGGCAGGGGTCCCCACTGAAGCTTTCTTT	-	-	15	TRBV7-3	TRBJ1-1
CASSFRPRGDYGYTF	TGTGCCAGCAGCTTTAGGCCGCGGGGGGACTATGGCTACACCTTC	-	-	15	TRBV7-2	TRBJ1-2
CASTKGLAGPYNEQFF	TGTGCCAGCACGAAAGGACTAGCGGGCCCCTACAATGAGCAGTTCTTC	TRBD2	-	16	TRBV28	TRBJ2-1
CASSFPGKVGYGYTF	TGTGCCAGTAGTTTCCCAGGGAAAGTGGGCTATGGCTACACCTTC	-	once	15	TRBV19	TRBJ1-2
CASSFAGGRNEKLFF	TGTGCCAGCAGTTTCGCGGGGGGCCGAAATGAAAAACTGTTTTTT	-	-	15	TRBV28	TRBJ1-4
CASSQDVLGATSDQPQHF	TGCGCCAGCAGCCAAGATGTCCTGGGGGCGACGAGTGATCAGCCCCAGCATTTT	-	-	18	TRBV4-1	TRBJ1-5
CASSDRANSPLHF	TGTGCCAGTAGTGACAGGGCCAATTCACCCCTCCACTTT	TRBD1	-	13	TRBV19	TRBJ1-6
CATTTGRAHGYTF	TGTGCCACCACCACGGGGAGGGCCCATGGCTACACCTTC	-	-	13	TRBV15	TRBJ1-2
CASSLAKGVTEAFF	TGCGCCAGCAGCTTGGCCAAGGGAGTCACTGAAGCTTTCTTT	-	-	14	TRBV5-1	TRBJ1-1
CAWSLERETQYF	TGTGCCTGGAGTTTAGAGAGGGAGACCCAGTACTTC	-	-	12	TRBV30	TRBJ2-5
CASSLGTRGQNEQFF	TGCGCCAGCAGCTTGGGGACTAGAGGTCAGAATGAGCAGTTCTTC	TRBD2	-	15	TRBV5-1	TRBJ2-1